This T cell receptor beta chain was captured by sequencing in a study of CXCR3-negative and CXCR3-positive naive CD8 T cells. In the study overall: Collectively, the libraries yielded 140 million or so TRB reads in total, at about 1.5 +/- 0.3 million per library.

Study findings and constraints: Whereas memory cells differed, naive CXCR3-negative and CXCR3-positive cells shared similar TRBV-TRBJ usage. For memory CD8+ cells diversity was much lower, but both naive subsets had comparably high diversity.

By frequency, this clonotype registers medium-sized. No antigen is known for it. Every CD8+ subset sample held approximately 320,000 flow-sorted cells, done in triplicate. Germline CDR1 reads MNHEY; CDR2 reads SVGEGT. CDR3 length equals 14 residues. Researchers prepared the TRB cDNA libraries using 5' RACE with UMI labels. TCRdb reprocessed the 5' RACE reads and stores each CDR3 protein as one record, lacking DNA. The specimen's table records under 30,000 distinct CDR3 sequences. The specimen was memory CD8+ T cells from blood. The chain employs TRBV6-2 or TRBV6-3 and TRBJ2-1; TCRdb's D call of TRBD2 is untestable without DNA. The TCR originated in a human donor in good health. Some clones in this sample may be carry-over from other donors' samples. CDR3 protein: CASSSGGAYNEQFF.